The present T cell receptor (beta chain) was sequenced within a study of shared clonotypes between healthy human individuals. Turning to the study itself: The plates for each donor numbered three CD4 naive, three CD4 memory, two CD8 naive and one CD8 memory. The study, taken as a whole, reports: A handful of donors showed sharing of approximately 5% of naive CD4 clonotypes. Researchers found naive subsets generally carried larger estimated richness than memory subsets.

This clone has more than one count but fewer than ten. The antigen is unknown. In the same sample, other DNA sequences code for this CDR3. TCRdb's copy holds only in-frame clones and misses some; the assay was immunoSEQ multiplex PCR. The sample carries under 2,500,000 clones, 90% to 97% recorded once. Germline V gives CDR1 SGHRS, CDR2 YFSETQ. The CDR3 spans 13 residues. The V and J ends lost 0 bases and 5 bases respectively, with 8 bases between them. This rearrangement joins TRBV5-1 to TRBJ2-5; possibly TRBD1 for D (6 bases). The source of this sequence is a man between 18 and 35 years old in good health. Sequencing was done on a sample of naive CD4+ T cells sorted from blood. Subset: CD45RA+ positively selected. CDR3 in amino acids: CASSLDRAETQYF. CDR3 in DNA: TGCGCCAGCAGCTTGGACAGGGCGGAGACCCAGTACTTC.